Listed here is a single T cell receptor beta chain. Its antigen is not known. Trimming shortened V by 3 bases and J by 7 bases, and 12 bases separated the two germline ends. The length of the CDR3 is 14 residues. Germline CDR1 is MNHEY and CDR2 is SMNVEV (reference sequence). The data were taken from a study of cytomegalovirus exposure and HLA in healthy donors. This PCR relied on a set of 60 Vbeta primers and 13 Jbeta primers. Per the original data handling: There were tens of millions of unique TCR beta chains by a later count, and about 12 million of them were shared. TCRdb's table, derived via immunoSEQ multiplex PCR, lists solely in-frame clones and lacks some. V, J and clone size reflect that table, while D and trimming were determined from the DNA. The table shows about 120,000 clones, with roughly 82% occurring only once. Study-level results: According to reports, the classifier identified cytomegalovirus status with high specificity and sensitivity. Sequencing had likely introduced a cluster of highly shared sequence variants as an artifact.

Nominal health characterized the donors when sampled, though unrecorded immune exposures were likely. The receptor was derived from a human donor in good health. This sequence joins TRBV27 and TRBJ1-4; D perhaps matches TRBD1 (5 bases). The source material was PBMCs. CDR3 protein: CASSFSGGIEKLFF. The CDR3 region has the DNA TGTGCCAGCAGTTTCTCGGGGGGTATTGAAAAACTGTTTTTT.